This T cell receptor (beta chain) derives from a study of blood T cell repertoires in COVID-19. Study information: Some COVID-19 samples were acute and others convalescent; all came from the United States, Italy and Spain. The analysed material was cDNA or gDNA that came from T cells, B-cell-depleted T cells, or PBMCs.

The germline V and J ends were trimmed by 3 bases and 4 bases, with 7 bases remaining between them. Germline-derived CDR1 and CDR2 are SGHTA and FQGNSA. CDR3 length equals 13 residues. Original handling: How many nucleated cells were present was estimated from reference gene primer amplification. Measured with immunoSEQ multiplex PCR; TCRdb has only the in-frame clones, and not every one. Clone size and the V and J calls come from that table; the DNA yielded D and trimming. The sample has about 200,000 clones, around 83% seen once. The chain joins TRBV7-2 to TRBJ1-5, with D possibly TRBD1 on 6 matching bases. This TCR derives from a human donor in a cohort sampled during active COVID-19. Sequencing was performed on peripheral blood. CDR3 residues: CASSLTGNQPQHF. The CDR3, as DNA: TGTGCCAGCAGCTTGACAGGAAATCAGCCCCAGCATTTT.